The 29 T cell receptor beta chains listed next were all sequenced from one sample in a study of T-cell reconstitution after alpha-beta-depleted transplantation in children. Researchers prepared the TCRbeta library using unique molecular identifiers, the study reports. TCRdb recomputed calls from the PCR reads with MiXCR, one row per CDR3 protein. Seen here are about 91,000 distinct CDR3 sequences, roughly 8% observed once, and the top ten hold roughly 7%. Here the sequenced sample was PBMCs from the stem cell graft donor, taken from the stem cell graft. These receptors were taken from a human donor who donated a stem cell graft to a child with congenital amegakaryocytic thrombocytopenia.

Details on this clonotype: A much larger clone sits a single nucleotide away, making a read error possible. The chain joins TRBV7-8 to TRBJ2-7; 9 nucleotides line up with TRBD1. The CDR3 is 17 residues long. CDR1 is SGHVS, CDR2 FQNEAQ, per germline. V dropped 3 bases and J dropped 4; count of bases not matched to a gene: 13. The CDR3 bases are TGTGCCAGCAGCTTTATGCTGGGCCGGACAGGGGAATACGAGCAGTACTTC. Its protein product is CASSFMLGRTGEYEQYF.

This clonotype came up many times. The chain couples TRBV10-3 to TRBJ2-1; no definite D call. The CDR3 sequence is 12 residues long. Deletions cut 1 base from V and 7 bases from J, with 5 bases between. Germline CDR1 reads ENHRY; CDR2 reads SYGVKD. The DNA for the CDR3 is TGTGCCATCAGTGAGTACGGGAATGAGCAGTTCTTC. Amino acid sequence: CAISEYGNEQFF.

This clonotype was counted at least ten times. This rearrangement joins TRBV29-1 to TRBJ2-1, with D possibly being TRBD1 (5 bases). Trimming pared 5 bases from V and 6 bases from J, leaving 8 bases between. CDR1 is SQVTM, CDR2 ANQGSEA, per germline. CDR3 length equals 11 residues. In DNA, the CDR3 is TGCAGCGTTCAGGGTTCCAATGAGCAGTTCTTC. Amino acid sequence: CSVQGSNEQFF.

This clonotype has at least ten counts. The chain combines TRBV18 with TRBJ2-1; TRBD2 aligns across 12 bases. The CDR3 length is 16 residues. The ends lost 3 bases at V and 6 bases at J; junction bases unmatched: 6. Germline V gene lookup returns CDR1 KGHSH and CDR2 LQKENI. In DNA, the CDR3 is TGTGCCAGCTCACCCCTACTAGCGGGAGGCCCCAATGAGCAGTTCTTC. It translates to CASSPLLAGGPNEQFF.

Here the CDR3 reads CATSRDVRRGSEQYF. The CDR3 coding sequence is TGTGCCACCAGCAGAGATGTCCGACGGGGCTCCGAGCAGTACTTC. The chain is built from TRBV15 and TRBJ2-7, with D possibly being TRBD1 or TRBD2 (5 bases each). V dropped 0 bases and J dropped 6 bases, with 15 bases sitting between them. CDR3 length: 15 amino acids. The germline V gene encodes CDR1 LNHNV and CDR2 YYDKDF (reference sequence).

This clonotype was counted only a few times. The chain links TRBV30 to TRBJ2-3, with D possibly matching TRBD1 (6 bases). V dropped 2 bases and J dropped 1 base, with 13 bases sitting between them. The CDR3 has 15 residues. From germline, CDR1 is GTSNPN and CDR2 SVGIG (reference sequence). CDR3 loop: CAWSRNRAGTDTQYF. The CDR3 DNA sequence: TGTGCCTGGAGTAGAAACAGGGCGGGCACAGATACGCAGTATTTT.

The V and J genes are TRBV11-2 and TRBJ2-7, with 12 bases that match TRBD2. The CDR3 totals 15 residues. The V gene end was trimmed by 6 bases and the J gene end by 3 bases; junction bases not matched to a gene: 6. CDR1 and CDR2 (germline): SGHAT, FQNNGV. The CDR3 nucleotides are TGTGCCAGCAGACCGACTAGCGGGAGACTCTACGAGCAGTACTTC. This sequence encodes CASRPTSGRLYEQYF.

The rearrangement links TRBV5-1 to TRBJ1-5, with D possibly being TRBD1 (6 bases). Trimming cost V 2 bases and J 5 bases, with 14 bases left between them. CDR1 and CDR2 (germline): SGHRS, YFSETQ. This CDR3 has 15 amino acids. The CDR3: CASSLRGGGDQPQHF. The CDR3 DNA reads as TGCGCCAGCAGCTTAAGGGGGGGGGGCGATCAGCCCCAGCATTTT.

This clonotype was seen many times. The chain recombines TRBV7-2 with TRBJ1-2; perhaps TRBD1 as D (6 bases). This CDR3 is 15 amino acids long. Trimming stripped 1 base from V and 4 bases from J, with 13 bases between. The germline V gene has CDR1 SGHTA and CDR2 FQGNSA. In DNA form, the CDR3 reads TGTGCCAGCAGCTTAGGGGCCGGACAGCTCTATGGCTACACCTTC. Its protein is CASSLGAGQLYGYTF.

This clonotype was picked up many times. The rearrangement joins TRBV27 to TRBJ1-5; TRBD1 agrees at 7 bases. The CDR3 has 14 amino acids. The trim removed 8 bases at V and 0 bases at J, leaving 4 bases unmatched. In germline, CDR1 is MNHEY, CDR2 SMNVEV (reference sequence). CDR3 nucleotides: TGTGCCAGCGGAGGGACAGATAGCAATCAGCCCCAGCATTTT. Its protein product is CASGGTDSNQPQHF.

This clonotype was picked up many times. The V gene is TRBV20-1, the J gene TRBJ2-7; 7 nucleotides agree with TRBD2. With 5 bases clipped from V and 2 bases from J, the junction kept 3 bases outside the gene matches. Germline CDR1 DFQATT, CDR2 SNEGSKA (reference sequence). The CDR3 has 12 residues. CDR3 in amino acids: CSAYGTTYEQYF. The DNA for the CDR3 is TGCAGTGCTTACGGGACTACCTACGAGCAGTACTTC.

This clonotype was detected many times. The chain employs TRBV6-5 and TRBJ1-1; D is uncertain. Germline CDR1 and CDR2: MNHEY and SVGAGI. The V end was cut by 2 bases, the J end by 3 bases, with 4 bases between. This CDR3 spans 12 amino acids. Here the CDR3 reads CASSYRDTEAFF. Here the CDR3 DNA reads TGTGCCAGCAGTTACAGGGACACTGAAGCTTTCTTT.

This clonotype was recorded many times. V and J are TRBV7-8 and TRBJ1-2; D call uncertain. The CDR3 contains 15 residues. Trimming cost V 5 bases and J 7 bases, with 20 bases left between them. Germline CDR1 and CDR2: SGHVS and FQNEAQ. The CDR3 reads CASSTDGFRASGYTF. CDR3 DNA sequence: TGTGCCAGCAGCACCGACGGGTTTAGGGCAAGTGGCTACACCTTC.

This clonotype was counted ten times or more. The chain employs TRBV4-1 and TRBJ2-7, with 14 bases lining up with TRBD2. Trimming took 4 bases from V and 2 from J; bases not matched to a gene: 4. This CDR3 has 16 residues. Germline V gene data show CDR1 as MGHRA and CDR2 as YSYEKL. The DNA of the CDR3 is TGCGCCAGCAGCCTGGGACTAGCGGGGGCTCCCTACGAGCAGTACTTC. Translating it yields CASSLGLAGAPYEQYF.

This clonotype has ten or more counts. The chain employs TRBV7-2 and TRBJ1-5; 9 bases align to TRBD1. V lost 5 bases to trimming and J lost 6 bases; unmatched junction nucleotides: 8. Per the germline V gene, CDR1 is SGHTA and CDR2 is FQGNSA. The CDR3 is 15 amino acids. The CDR3 protein is CASSKRTGDGQPQHF. CDR3 coding DNA: TGTGCCAGCAGCAAACGGACAGGGGACGGTCAGCCCCAGCATTTT.

In its sample, this clonotype was seen a few times. V is TRBV5-1 and J is TRBJ2-1; D unresolved. Germline CDR1 and CDR2: SGHRS and YFSETQ. Trimming removed 4 bases from V and 2 bases from J, with 10 bases in between. The length of the CDR3 is 14 residues. The CDR3 DNA follows: TGCGCCAGCAGCGGGTTACCCGCCTACAATGAGCAGTTCTTC. It translates to CASSGLPAYNEQFF. Full variable domain (outside the CDR3, taken from reference TRBV5-1 and TRBJ2-1): KAGVTQTPRYLIKTRGQQVTLSCSPISGHRSVSWYQQTPGQGLQFLFEYFSETQRNKGNFPGRFSGRQFSNSRSEMNVSTLELGDSALYLCASSGLPAYNEQFFGPGTRLTVL.

This clonotype came up many times. The J gene is TRBJ2-7, the V gene TRBV4-3; 9 bases align to TRBD1. CDR1 LGHNA and CDR2 YSLEER come from the germline V gene. Trimming removed 0 bases from V and 1 base from J; junction bases left unmatched: 4. The CDR3 consists of 16 residues. As DNA, the CDR3 is TGCGCCAGCAGCCAAGAGGAGACAGGGGGTTCCTACGAGCAGTACTTC. Translation: CASSQEETGGSYEQYF.

This clonotype was seen at least ten times. The chain uses TRBV5-1 and TRBJ2-5; unclear D gene. The V gene lost 1 base and the J gene lost 1 base, with 8 bases spanning the gap. The CDR3 runs 14 residues. Germline loops: CDR1 SGHRS, CDR2 YFSETQ. In DNA form, the CDR3 reads TGCGCCAGCAGCTTGTTTCAGGCCCAAGAGACCCAGTACTTC. Translated: CASSLFQAQETQYF.

This chain connects TRBV3-1 to TRBJ2-5; TRBD2 is a possible D gene (5 bases). This CDR3 spans 15 amino acids. The germline V and J ends were trimmed by 3 bases and 3 bases, with 14 bases remaining between them. Germline V gene lookup returns CDR1 LGHDT and CDR2 YNNKEL (reference sequence). The CDR3 loop reads CASSHLGKGEETQYF. The CDR3 nucleotides are TGTGCCAGCAGCCATCTAGGAAAGGGAGAAGAGACCCAGTACTTC.

This clonotype was seen ten or more times. The rearrangement uses TRBV27 and TRBJ2-5; D is unresolved. V was pared by 3 bases and J by 0 bases, with 11 bases between. Germline V gene lookup returns CDR1 MNHEY and CDR2 SMNVEV (reference sequence). This CDR3 has 15 residues. CDR3 bases: TGTGCCAGCAGTTTTTCGGTCGGGCACCAAGAGACCCAGTACTTC. It codes for CASSFSVGHQETQYF.

This clonotype was detected ten times or more. The chain couples TRBV20-1 to TRBJ2-3, with D unclear. CDR1 is DFQATT, CDR2 SNEGSKA, per germline (reference sequence). V dropped 2 bases and J dropped 0 bases, with 12 bases sitting between them. The CDR3 runs to 15 residues. The DNA for the CDR3 is TGCAGTGCTAGAAACCTCCCCACTAGCACAGATACGCAGTATTTT. This sequence encodes CSARNLPTSTDTQYF.

This clonotype was observed many times. The rearrangement joins TRBV5-1 to TRBJ2-5; weak D call: TRBD2 (6 bases). The CDR3 is made up of 14 amino acids. Germline CDR1 reads SGHRS; CDR2 reads YFSETQ. V lost 4 bases to trimming and J lost 5 bases, with 15 bases between them. CDR3 DNA sequence: TGCGCCAGCAGCCCGTTGACGGAGGGGGAGACCCAGTACTTC. Translation: CASSPLTEGETQYF.

This clonotype was seen ten or more times. The V call is TRBV28, the J call TRBJ2-7, with a possible D match to TRBD1 (6 bases). The CDR3 is 14 residues long. Per the germline V gene, CDR1 is MDHEN and CDR2 is SYDVKM. Trimming removed 5 bases from V and 6 bases from J, with 17 bases in between. CDR3 in DNA: TGTGCCAGCAGTACACAGGGTCGTATGGGCGAGCAGTACTTC. Protein: CASSTQGRMGEQYF.

The chain carries TRBV19 and TRBJ1-5, with 8 bases fitting TRBD1. CDR1 and CDR2 (germline): LNHDA, SQIVND (reference sequence). V shed 7 bases, J shed 0 bases, and the junction held 5 bases outside the gene matches. The CDR3 is made up of 15 amino acids. The CDR3 DNA follows: TGTGCCAGTACTCGACAGGGGAATAGCAATCAGCCCCAGCATTTT. This encodes CASTRQGNSNQPQHF. Looking up the rest from reference TRBV19 and TRBJ1-5 gives the full variable domain: DGGITQSPKYLFRKEGQNVTLSCEQNLNHDAMYWYRQDPGQGLRLIYYSQIVNDFQKGDIAEGYSVSREKKESFPLTVTSAQKNPTAFYLCASTRQGNSNQPQHFGDGTRLSIL.

At least ten counts were recorded for this clonotype. The chain joins TRBV12-3 or TRBV12-4 to TRBJ1-2, with 7 bases identical to TRBD1. The CDR3 extends over 16 amino acids. V was pared by 5 bases and J by 8 bases, with 17 bases of the junction left unmatched. In DNA form, the CDR3 reads TGTGCCAGCAGTCCGACAGGGAGAAACCGCCAGAGGGGCTACACCTTC. Protein: CASSPTGRNRQRGYTF.

This clonotype came up many times. J is TRBJ1-2 and V is TRBV11-1; 8 bases are shared with TRBD1. J lost 7 bases, V lost 8 bases, and 21 bases had no gene match. The germline gives CDR1 SGHAT, CDR2 FQDESV (reference sequence). The length of the CDR3 is 17 residues. CDR3 nucleotides: TGTGCCAGCTCCCCAGAGGCAGGGGGCGAGGCGAGGCGTGGCTACACCTTC. Translated, it gives CASSPEAGGEARRGYTF.

The sample holds many counts of this clonotype. V gene TRBV7-2 combines with J gene TRBJ2-1; possibly TRBD2 for D (5 bases). V shed 5 bases and J shed 3 bases, with 14 bases lying between them. The CDR3 sequence is 15 residues long. Germline CDR1 SGHTA, CDR2 FQGNSA. The CDR3: CASSLQTRVYNEQFF. As DNA, the CDR3 is TGTGCCAGCAGCCTTCAGACGAGGGTCTACAATGAGCAGTTCTTC.

This clonotype was seen ten or more times. This chain joins TRBV29-1 and TRBJ1-1, with a possible D match to TRBD1 (6 bases). V lost 0 bases, J lost 2 bases, and 7 bases lay in between. The CDR3 extends over 13 amino acids. In germline, CDR1 is SQVTM, CDR2 ANQGSEA. Here the CDR3 reads CSVEEGGNTEAFF. DNA for the CDR3: TGCAGCGTTGAAGAGGGGGGCAACACTGAAGCTTTCTTT. The entire variable domain, with the rest obtained from reference TRBV29-1 and TRBJ1-1, is as follows: SAVISQKPSRDICQRGTSLTIQCQVDSQVTMMFWYRQQPGQSLTLIATANQGSEATYESGFVIDKFPISRPNLTFSTLTVSNMSPEDSSIYLCSVEEGGNTEAFFGQGTRLTVV.

This clonotype showed up many times. The chain is built from TRBV28 and TRBJ2-1; D remains unclear. Trimming stripped 6 bases from V and 7 bases from J, with 10 bases between. This CDR3 contains 12 residues. Per germline, CDR1 MDHEN and CDR2 SYDVKM. The CDR3 DNA reads as TGTGCCAGCAGATTCGGACCGAATGAGCAGTTCTTC. Encoded protein: CASRFGPNEQFF.